A single sample is the source of the 4 T cell receptor beta chains below, sequenced in a study of OX40 agonist ivuxolimab in advanced cancers. This table comes from immunoSEQ multiplex PCR, and its TCRdb copy is limited to in-frame clones, with some not included. This table has 65,000 to 85,000 clones, 70% to 90% appearing once. Material: CD4+ or CD8+ T cells sorted from blood, obtained in a trial of the OX40 agonist ivuxolimab. The receptors stem from an adult with an advanced solid tumor such as melanoma, head and neck, liver or kidney cancer.

The chain has TRBV4-1 and TRBJ2-7; TRBD2 matches at 12 bases. This CDR3 comprises 17 residues. Germline CDR1 MGHRA, CDR2 YSYEKL. V lost 0 bases and J lost 1; bases outside the gene matches: 4. The CDR3 spells CASSQEGLAGRSYEQYF. The DNA for the CDR3 is TGCGCCAGCAGCCAAGAGGGACTAGCGGGTAGATCCTACGAGCAGTACTTC.

The V gene is TRBV28, the J gene TRBJ1-2; 7 bases line up with TRBD1. The germline V gene has CDR1 MDHEN and CDR2 SYDVKM. CDR3 length: 15 residues. V dropped 6 bases and J dropped 1; count of bases not matched to a gene: 8. The CDR3 is CASRPDRALNYGYTF. Written as DNA, the CDR3 is TGTGCCAGCAGACCAGACAGGGCCCTTAACTATGGCTACACCTTC.

This clone was recorded a few times. V is TRBV7-6 and J is TRBJ2-2; 9 bases agree with TRBD2. The ends lost 1 base at V and 4 bases at J; junction bases unmatched: 7. This CDR3 spans 17 amino acids. The germline V gene encodes CDR1 SGHVS and CDR2 FNYEAQ. In DNA form, the CDR3 reads TGTGCCAGCAGCTTAGGGGCGGGAGGGCCGGTCACCGGGGAGCTGTTTTTT. Protein product: CASSLGAGGPVTGELFF.

This chain connects TRBV11-2 to TRBJ1-2, with 8 nucleotides matching TRBD1. The germline V gene has CDR1 SGHAT and CDR2 FQNNGV. With 4 bases clipped from V and 8 bases from J, the junction kept 12 bases outside the gene matches. This CDR3 spans 15 amino acids. The CDR3 here is CASSSDRVLKEGYTF. The DNA of the CDR3 is TGTGCCAGCAGCTCGGACAGGGTTTTGAAGGAGGGCTACACCTTC. Filled out from reference TRBV11-2 and TRBJ1-2, the complete variable domain reads EAGVAQSPRYKIIEKRQSVAFWCNPISGHATLYWYQQILGQGPKLLIQFQNNGVVDDSQLPKDRFSAERLKGVDSTLKIQPAKLEDSAVYLCASSSDRVLKEGYTFGSGTRLTVV.